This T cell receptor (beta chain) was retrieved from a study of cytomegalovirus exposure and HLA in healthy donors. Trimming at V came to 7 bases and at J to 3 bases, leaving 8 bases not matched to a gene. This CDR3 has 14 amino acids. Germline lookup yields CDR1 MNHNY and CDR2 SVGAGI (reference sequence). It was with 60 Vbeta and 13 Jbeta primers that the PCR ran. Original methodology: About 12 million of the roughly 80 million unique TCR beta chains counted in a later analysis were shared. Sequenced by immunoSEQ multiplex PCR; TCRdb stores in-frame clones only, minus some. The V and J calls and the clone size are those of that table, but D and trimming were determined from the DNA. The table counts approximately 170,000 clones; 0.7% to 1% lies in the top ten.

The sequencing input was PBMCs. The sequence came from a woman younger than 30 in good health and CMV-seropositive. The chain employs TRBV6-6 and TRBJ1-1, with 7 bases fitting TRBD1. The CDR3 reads CASKETGWHTEAFF. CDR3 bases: TGTGCCAGCAAAGAGACAGGGTGGCACACTGAAGCTTTCTTT.